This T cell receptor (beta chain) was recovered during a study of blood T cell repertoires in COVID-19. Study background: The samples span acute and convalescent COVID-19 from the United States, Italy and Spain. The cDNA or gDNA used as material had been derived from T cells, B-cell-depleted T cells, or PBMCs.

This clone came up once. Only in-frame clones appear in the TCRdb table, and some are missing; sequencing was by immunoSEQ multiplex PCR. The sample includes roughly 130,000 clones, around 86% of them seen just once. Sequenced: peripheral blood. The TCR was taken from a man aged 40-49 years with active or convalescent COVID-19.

Here the CDR3 reads CASSMDRGEAFF. The CDR3 DNA reads as TGTGCCAGCAGTATGGACAGGGGTGAAGCTTTCTTT. The chain has TRBV12-3 or TRBV12-4 and TRBJ1-1, with TRBD1 matching 9 bases. The CDR3 has 12 residues. The trim removed 5 bases at V and 7 bases at J, leaving 2 bases unmatched.